This T cell receptor beta chain was sequenced for a study of blood T cell repertoires in COVID-19. For the study at large: Spain, Italy and the United States supplied samples that represented acute and convalescent COVID-19. PBMCs, B-cell-depleted T cells, or T cells provided the cDNA or gDNA that made up the material.

The CDR3 sequence is 14 residues long. Looked up from germline, CDR1 is MNHNS and CDR2 is SASEGT. Trimming removed 1 base from V and 10 bases from J; junction bases left unmatched: 3. In the study's own analysis: Reference gene primer amplification in the assay estimated nucleated cell counts. Some clones are missing from TCRdb's copy, which holds only in-frame ones; the method was immunoSEQ multiplex PCR. That table gives V, J and clone size, and the DNA gave D and trimming. Of 130,000 to 150,000 clones in the sample, about 85% were seen once. Sequenced sample: peripheral blood. The J gene is TRBJ1-5, the V gene TRBV6-1; 11 bases align to TRBD1. This clonotype originated in a woman aged 70 to 79 with COVID-19, enrolled during active disease. As DNA, the CDR3 is TGTGCCAGCAGTGAAGGGACAGGGGGCGCACCCCAGCATTTT. Protein: CASSEGTGGAPQHF.